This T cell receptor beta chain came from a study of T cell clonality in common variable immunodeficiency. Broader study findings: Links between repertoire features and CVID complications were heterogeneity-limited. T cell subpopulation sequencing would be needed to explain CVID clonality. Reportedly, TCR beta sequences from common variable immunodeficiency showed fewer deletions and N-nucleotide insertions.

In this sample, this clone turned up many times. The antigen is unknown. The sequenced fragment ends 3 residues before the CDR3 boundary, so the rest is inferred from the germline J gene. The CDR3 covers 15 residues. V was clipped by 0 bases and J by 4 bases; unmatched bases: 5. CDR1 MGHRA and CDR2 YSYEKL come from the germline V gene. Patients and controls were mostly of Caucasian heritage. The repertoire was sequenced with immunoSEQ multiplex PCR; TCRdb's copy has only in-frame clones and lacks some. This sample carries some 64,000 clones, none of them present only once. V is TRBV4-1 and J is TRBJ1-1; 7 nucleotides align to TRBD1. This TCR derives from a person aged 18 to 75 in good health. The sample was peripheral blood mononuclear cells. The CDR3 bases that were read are TGCGCCAGCAGCCAAGAGGGACAGCCGGCCACTGAA. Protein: CASSQEGQPATE. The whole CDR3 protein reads CASSQEGQPATEAFF.